Below are 14 T cell receptor beta chains sequenced from a single sample in a study of T cells in Graves' hyperthyroidism and ophthalmopathy. TCR beta CDR3 regions were amplified from RNA. HTBI primers were used for first-round RT-PCR of the TCR CDR3. TCRdb reprocessed the multiplex PCR reads with MiXCR, giving one entry per CDR3 protein. The top ten hold 7.5% to 9.5% of the sample, which has some 800,000 distinct CDR3 sequences, over 35% seen once. The sample taken for sequencing was blood. The source is a man between 18 and 35 years old with Graves' hyperthyroidism.

This clonotype was counted between two and nine times. This sequence joins TRBV7-2 and TRBJ2-7; TRBD1 matches at 7 bases. The CDR3 is made up of 14 amino acids. The ends lost 6 bases at V and 0 bases at J; junction bases unmatched: 5. CDR1 and CDR2 from the germline V gene are SGHTA and FQGNSA. In DNA, the CDR3 is TGTGCCAGCAGAGTGACAGGGAGCTCCTACGAGCAGTACTTC. It yields the protein CASRVTGSSYEQYF.

This clonotype was counted a few times. The chain is built from TRBV20-1 and TRBJ2-7; D is uncertain. Per the germline V gene, CDR1 is DFQATT and CDR2 is SNEGSKA (reference sequence). Trimming shortened V by 3 bases and J by 3 bases, and 15 bases separated the two germline ends. The CDR3 extends over 14 amino acids. The CDR3 nucleotides are TGCAGTGCTAGTGACTTGCCAACCCACTACGAGCAGTACTTC. Its protein is CSASDLPTHYEQYF.

The J gene is TRBJ1-2, the V gene TRBV15; tentative D call: TRBD1 (5 bases). The germline V gene has CDR1 LNHNV and CDR2 YYDKDF (reference sequence). The CDR3 has 16 amino acids. Trimming cost V 1 base and J 2 bases, with 14 bases left between them. The CDR3 sequence is CATSRVGHPYNYGYTF. The CDR3 coding sequence is TGTGCCACCAGCAGAGTCGGACATCCATACAACTATGGCTACACCTTC.

The chain combines TRBV29-1 with TRBJ1-2; maybe TRBD1 (5 bases). V was trimmed by 3 bases and J by 4 bases, leaving 9 bases between them. Germline V gene data show CDR1 as SQVTM and CDR2 as ANQGSEA. The CDR3 is 12 residues long. The chain's CDR3 is CSVDRVSYGYTF. The CDR3 DNA reads as TGCAGCGTTGACAGGGTGAGCTATGGCTACACCTTC. Filled out from reference TRBV29-1 and TRBJ1-2, the complete variable domain reads SAVISQKPSRDICQRGTSLTIQCQVDSQVTMMFWYRQQPGQSLTLIATANQGSEATYESGFVIDKFPISRPNLTFSTLTVSNMSPEDSSIYLCSVDRVSYGYTFGSGTRLTVV.

This clonotype was observed a few times. The CDR3 is CASRRQYTGELFF. CDR3 bases: TGCGCCAGCAGGCGGCAGTACACCGGGGAGCTGTTTTTT. The V call is TRBV5-1, the J call TRBJ2-2, with D hard to call. V dropped 5 bases and J dropped 3 bases, with 8 bases sitting between them. The germline V gene has CDR1 SGHRS and CDR2 YFSETQ. This CDR3 comprises 13 residues.

On this clonotype: The conserved closing phenylalanine or tryptophan is absent in this CDR3, likely reflecting a read error. The DNA is omitted, as the CDR3 cannot be located on it reliably, and the CDR3 follows TCRdb's listing. J is TRBJ1-6 and V is TRBV15. The CDR3 is 8 residues long, ends included. In germline, CDR1 is LNHNV, CDR2 YYDKDF (reference sequence). CDR3 amino acids: CATSRDRP.

This clonotype was observed a single time. CDR3 DNA sequence: TGTGCCAGCAGTTATGGGCCCTCGGAGACCCAGTACTTC. This codes for CASSYGPSETQYF. J is TRBJ2-5 and V is TRBV6-6, with D uncertain. Germline CDR1 MNHNY, CDR2 SVGAGI (reference sequence). This CDR3 spans 13 amino acids. V lost 3 bases to trimming and J lost 5 bases, with 10 bases between them.

V gene TRBV29-1 combines with J gene TRBJ1-6; 7 bases are a match to TRBD1. CDR1 and CDR2 from the germline V gene are SQVTM and ANQGSEA. Germline trimming cut 6 bases from V and 10 bases from J; bases unmatched to any gene: 12. This CDR3 is 14 amino acids long. The CDR3 here is CSVALGTVDSPLHF. The CDR3 DNA sequence: TGCAGCGTGGCCCTTGGGACAGTGGACTCACCCCTCCACTTT.

There are many counts of this clonotype. CDR3: CATSRENPGETQYF. The CDR3 DNA reads TGTGCCACCAGCAGGGAGAACCCGGGGGAGACCCAGTACTTC. The chain couples TRBV15 to TRBJ2-5; possible D gene TRBD2, 5 bases. Trimming shortened V by 3 bases and J by 5 bases, and 13 bases separated the two germline ends. This CDR3 is 14 amino acids long. Looked up from germline, CDR1 is LNHNV and CDR2 is YYDKDF (reference sequence).

Regarding this clonotype: It is unclear where the CDR3 begins or ends on the DNA, so no DNA is shown, and the CDR3 is as TCRdb lists it. This chain uses TRBV20-1 with TRBJ1-4. The CDR3 length equals 12 residues, ends included. Per the germline V gene, CDR1 is DFQATT and CDR2 is SNEGSKA (reference sequence). The CDR3 sequence: CSARGGEKNCFF.

This clonotype came up a few times. CDR3 in amino acids: CSAGASTGVHGYTF. The CDR3 bases are TGCAGTGCGGGGGCGTCAACGGGGGTACATGGCTACACCTTC. The rearrangement links TRBV20-1 to TRBJ1-2; perhaps TRBD1 as D (6 bases). Germline CDR1 and CDR2: DFQATT and SNEGSKA (reference sequence). The length of the CDR3 is 14 residues. V was pared by 6 bases and J by 6 bases, with 20 bases between.

This chain connects TRBV7-2 to TRBJ2-7; 11 nucleotides align to TRBD2. CDR1 and CDR2 (germline): SGHTA, FQGNSA. Losses at the gene ends were 4 bases for V and 0 bases for J; bases not matched to a gene: 5. The CDR3 is made up of 16 amino acids. In DNA, the CDR3 is TGTGCCAGCAGCTGGACTAGCGGGCTCAGCTCCTACGAGCAGTACTTC. Amino acid sequence: CASSWTSGLSSYEQYF.

This clonotype was seen a few times. The rearrangement links TRBV12-3 or TRBV12-4 to TRBJ1-5; possibly TRBD1 for D (6 bases). The CDR3 is 17 residues long. V was shortened by 5 bases and J by 0 bases, with 17 bases between the two germline ends. CDR3 in amino acids: CASSRDTKTYSNQPQHF. The CDR3 region has the DNA TGTGCCAGCAGTAGGGACACCAAAACGTATAGCAATCAGCCCCAGCATTTT.

The chain couples TRBV29-1 to TRBJ1-1; D perhaps matches TRBD1 (5 bases). There are 13 residues in the CDR3. In germline, CDR1 is SQVTM, CDR2 ANQGSEA. The CDR3 DNA is TGCAGTGATAACAGGAGAAGTGACACTGAAGCTTTCTTT. Its translation is CSDNRRSDTEAFF.